This TCR beta chain was observed in a study of T cell responses to AZD1222 COVID-19 vaccine. Study overall: Second doses that came at about 4 or about 12 weeks were put together. Overall study findings and caveats: Among AZD1222 vaccinees, only 6 or 7 were seropositive at baseline.

In regard to this clone: Its antigen is not identified.

Sequencing used immunoSEQ multiplex PCR; TCRdb keeps in-frame clones, though not all of them. This table has some 90,000 clones, roughly 88% appearing once. The length of the CDR3 is 16 residues. V gave up 3 bases and J gave up 0 bases, with 15 bases separating them. Germline V gives CDR1 SGHRS, CDR2 YFSETQ. The chain links TRBV5-1 to TRBJ1-1, with D tentatively TRBD1 (5 bases). The sample consisted of peripheral blood, taken on day 0 of AZD1222 vaccination. The sequence derives from an adult in good health. The CDR3 region has the DNA TGCGCCAGCAGCTCAGGAGTCGACAGCTTGAACACTGAAGCTTTCTTT. It specifies CASSSGVDSLNTEAFF.